A selection of T cell receptor beta chains follows, all from one sample in a study of cytotoxic CD8 clonotypes in ibrutinib-treated CLL. TCRdb keeps only in-frame clones here, not all; method: immunoSEQ multiplex PCR. The table lists 150,000 to 200,000 clones, 70% to 90% of them singletons. Specimen: PBMCs, collected at disease progression, from a patient treated with ibrutinib. The receptors were gathered from a human donor with chronic lymphocytic leukemia. Both conserved end residues are part of each CDR3. Fields, in order: clone size, D gene, V gene, J gene, CDR3 protein, CDR3 DNA. D genes are given only for firm matches. Only some rows state a clone size, as once, few, many or a class for expanded clones.

.	.	TRBV6-5	TRBJ1-1	CASNPTGYTEAFF	TGTGCCAGCAACCCCACTGGGTACACTGAAGCTTTCTTT
.	TRBD2	TRBV5-1	TRBJ2-1	CASSLGLAGGSSSYNEQFF	TGCGCCAGCAGCCTGGGACTAGCGGGAGGGTCTAGCTCCTACAATGAGCAGTTCTTC
.	.	TRBV9	TRBJ2-2	CASSVGSVAGELFF	TGTGCCAGCAGCGTGGGTTCCGTCGCCGGGGAGCTGTTTTTT
.	TRBD2	TRBV28	TRBJ2-7	CASSLWTASGKTYEQYF	TGTGCCAGCAGTTTATGGACGGCTAGCGGTAAAACCTACGAGCAGTACTTC
.	.	TRBV4-3	TRBJ1-2	CASSQGDVGGYTF	TGCGCCAGCAGCCAAGGGGACGTAGGTGGCTACACCTTC
once	.	TRBV6-6	TRBJ1-3	CASSYWSTASGNTIYF	TGTGCCAGCAGTTATTGGTCGACAGCCTCTGGAAACACCATATATTTT
.	.	TRBV7-8	TRBJ2-7	CASRVGYEQYF	TGTGCCAGCAGAGTTGGGTACGAGCAGTACTTC
.	.	TRBV7-9	TRBJ2-2	CASSKQANTGELFF	TGTGCCAGCAGCAAACAGGCGAACACCGGGGAGCTGTTTTTT
.	.	TRBV29-1	TRBJ2-2	CSVEVGGANTGELFF	TGCAGCGTTGAAGTAGGAGGGGCGAACACCGGGGAGCTGTTTTTT
.	.	TRBV6-6	TRBJ2-6	CASFNQVSGVLTF	TGTGCCAGCTTTAATCAGGTTTCTGGGGTCCTGACTTTC
.	.	TRBV6-5	TRBJ1-2	CASSYSIPSYGYTF	TGTGCCAGCAGTTACTCGATACCGAGCTATGGCTACACCTTC
.	.	TRBV2	TRBJ1-5	CASSEVRGNQPQHF	TGTGCCAGCAGTGAAGTGAGGGGCAATCAGCCCCAGCATTTT
.	TRBD2	TRBV6-5	TRBJ2-7	CASMSGNSYEQYF	TGTGCCAGCATGAGCGGGAACTCCTACGAGCAGTACTTC
few	TRBD1	TRBV19	TRBJ2-7	CASSMDRTYEQYF	TGTGCCAGTAGTATGGACAGGACCTACGAGCAGTACTTC
.	.	TRBV6-5	TRBJ2-7	CASSYRDTRFSYEQYF	TGTGCCAGCAGTTACCGGGACACAAGATTCTCCTACGAGCAGTACTTC
once	.	TRBV29-1	TRBJ1-1	CSVDQTGHNSEAFF	TGCAGCGTAGACCAAACTGGACACAACTCTGAAGCTTTCTTT
.	.	TRBV27	TRBJ1-2	CASSPQDRYGYTF	TGTGCCAGCAGTCCTCAGGACCGCTATGGCTACACCTTC
.	TRBD2	TRBV9	TRBJ2-1	CASSVFLAGYNEQFF	TGTGCCAGCAGCGTATTTTTAGCGGGCTACAATGAGCAGTTCTTC
.	.	TRBV9	TRBJ2-1	CASSATTVDEQFF	TGTGCCAGCAGCGCGACCACTGTGGATGAGCAGTTCTTC
.	TRBD1	TRBV29-1	TRBJ2-7	CSVDTGQGAYEQYF	TGCAGCGTGGACACGGGACAGGGAGCCTACGAGCAGTACTTC
few	.	TRBV27	TRBJ1-1	CASSYGGNTEAFF	TGTGCCAGCAGTTACGGGGGGAACACTGAAGCTTTCTTT
.	TRBD2	TRBV7-3	TRBJ2-3	CASSRLGLAGSTDTQYF	TGTGCCAGCAGCCGTCTGGGACTAGCGGGAAGCACAGATACGCAGTATTTT
.	.	TRBV29-1	TRBJ2-5	CSVCEGQETQYF	TGCAGCGTTTGTGAAGGGCAAGAGACCCAGTACTTC
.	TRBD1	TRBV6-5	TRBJ1-2	CASSYYGDRDGGYTF	TGTGCCAGCAGTTATTATGGGGACAGGGATGGAGGCTACACCTTC
.	TRBD1	TRBV6-5	TRBJ2-2	CAIATGGVAGELFF	TGTGCCATTGCGACAGGGGGCGTAGCCGGGGAGCTGTTTTTT
.	TRBD1	TRBV27	TRBJ1-2	CASSRDRNGYTF	TGTGCCAGCAGTCGGGACAGGAATGGCTACACCTTC
.	.	TRBV4-1	TRBJ2-2	CASSRGGLNTGELFF	TGCGCCAGCAGCCGTGGAGGGCTGAACACCGGGGAGCTGTTTTTT
.	.	TRBV5-6	TRBJ2-7	CASSLERFAGSEQYF	TGTGCCAGCAGCTTGGAACGGTTCGCGGGGAGCGAGCAGTACTTC
.	TRBD2	TRBV28	TRBJ2-1	CASSPPGLYNEQFF	TGTGCCAGCAGTCCCCCGGGACTATACAATGAGCAGTTCTTC
.	.	TRBV11-2	TRBJ2-3	CASSLDLVADTQYF	TGTGCCAGCAGCTTAGACCTCGTCGCAGATACGCAGTATTTT
.	.	TRBV4-1	TRBJ2-5	CASSQIPGQQETQYF	TGCGCCAGCAGCCAAATACCGGGACAACAAGAGACCCAGTACTTC
once	.	TRBV2	TRBJ2-7	CASSPRKDSNYEQYF	TGTGCCAGCAGTCCGAGGAAGGACAGTAACTACGAGCAGTACTTC
once	TRBD1	TRBV27	TRBJ1-2	CASSTWTGINPTLGNGYTF	TGTGCCAGCAGTACTTGGACAGGGATTAATCCCACTTTAGGGAATGGCTACACCTTC
once	TRBD1	TRBV7-7	TRBJ2-1	CASSLGQGNYNEQFF	TGTGCTAGCAGCTTGGGACAGGGGAACTACAATGAGCAGTTCTTC
.	.	TRBV7-2	TRBJ2-1	CASSYGGGPRRGEQFF	TGTGCCAGCAGCTACGGAGGGGGGCCCAGAAGAGGTGAGCAGTTCTTC
.	.	TRBV27	TRBJ2-7	CASSLLGPASYEQYF	TGTGCCAGCAGTTTACTGGGACCAGCCTCCTACGAGCAGTACTTC
.	.	TRBV9	TRBJ2-3	CASSVGEDTQYF	TGTGCCAGCAGCGTAGGAGAGGATACGCAGTATTTT
.	.	TRBV5-1	TRBJ2-3	CASSLVGWGYSSTDTQYF	TGCGCCAGCAGCTTGGTGGGTTGGGGATACTCTAGCACAGATACGCAGTATTTT
.	.	TRBV18	TRBJ2-7	CASSLDIQDEQYF	TGTGCCAGCTCACTAGATATACAGGACGAGCAGTACTTC
.	.	TRBV19	TRBJ2-7	CASSRMVRGDPYEQYF	TGTGCCAGTAGTCGTATGGTCAGGGGCGACCCCTACGAGCAGTACTTC
.	.	TRBV5-1	TRBJ1-5	CASSRTDPSNQPQHF	TGCGCCAGCAGCCGAACAGACCCTAGCAATCAGCCCCAGCATTTT
.	TRBD2	TRBV5-4	TRBJ2-7	CASSSGLAGYYEQYF	TGTGCCAGCAGCTCAGGACTAGCGGGGTACTACGAGCAGTACTTC
.	.	TRBV7-2	TRBJ2-1	CASSLVSTGVGDNEQFF	TGTGCCAGCAGCTTAGTTTCGACCGGGGTCGGGGACAATGAGCAGTTCTTC
once	.	TRBV27	TRBJ2-3	CASSVGSWGADTQYF	TGTGCCAGCAGTGTTGGGTCTTGGGGCGCAGATACGCAGTATTTT
.	.	TRBV4-2	TRBJ2-4	CASSQALGLQAKNIQYF	TGTGCCAGCAGCCAAGCTCTCGGGCTGCAGGCCAAAAACATTCAGTACTTC
once	TRBD2	TRBV7-8	TRBJ2-3	CASSLASEGGADTQYF	TGTGCCAGCAGCTTAGCTTCCGAGGGAGGGGCAGATACGCAGTATTTT
once	.	TRBV19	TRBJ1-2	CASKLGVGYFYGYTF	TGTGCCAGTAAATTGGGGGTTGGATATTTCTATGGCTACACCTTC
.	TRBD2	TRBV5-8	TRBJ2-1	CASSLISGRANEQFF	TGTGCCAGCAGCTTAATTAGCGGGAGGGCCAATGAGCAGTTCTTC
.	.	TRBV5-1	TRBJ2-3	CASSLVRVDTQYF	TGCGCCAGCAGCTTGGTAAGGGTCGATACGCAGTATTTT
once	.	TRBV7-5	TRBJ2-1	CVRSSLDRGLLLISYNEQFF	TGTGTCAGAAGCTCCCTGGACAGGGGGCTGCTACTTATTTCCTACAATGAGCAGTTCTTC
.	.	TRBV29-1	TRBJ1-1	CSVGKQADTEAFF	TGCAGCGTCGGAAAGCAGGCGGACACTGAAGCTTTCTTT